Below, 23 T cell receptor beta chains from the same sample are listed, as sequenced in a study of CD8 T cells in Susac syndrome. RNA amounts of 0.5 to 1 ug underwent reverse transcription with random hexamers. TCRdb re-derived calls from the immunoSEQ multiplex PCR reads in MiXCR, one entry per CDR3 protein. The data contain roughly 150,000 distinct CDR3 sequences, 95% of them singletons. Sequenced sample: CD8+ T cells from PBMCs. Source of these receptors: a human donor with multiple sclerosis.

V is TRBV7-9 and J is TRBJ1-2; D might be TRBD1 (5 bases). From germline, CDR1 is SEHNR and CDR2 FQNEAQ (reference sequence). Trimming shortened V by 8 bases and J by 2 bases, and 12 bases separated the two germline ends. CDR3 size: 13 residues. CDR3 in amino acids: CASVGRENYGYTF. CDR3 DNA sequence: TGTGCCAGCGTGGGCAGGGAGAACTATGGCTACACCTTC.

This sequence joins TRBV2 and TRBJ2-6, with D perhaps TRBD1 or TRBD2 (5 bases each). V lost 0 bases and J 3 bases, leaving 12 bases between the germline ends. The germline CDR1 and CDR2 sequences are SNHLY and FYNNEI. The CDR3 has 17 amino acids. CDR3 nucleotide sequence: TGTGCCAGCAGTGAAGCGCTCGGGGCCCGTGGGGCCAACGTCCTGACTTTC. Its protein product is CASSEALGARGANVLTF.

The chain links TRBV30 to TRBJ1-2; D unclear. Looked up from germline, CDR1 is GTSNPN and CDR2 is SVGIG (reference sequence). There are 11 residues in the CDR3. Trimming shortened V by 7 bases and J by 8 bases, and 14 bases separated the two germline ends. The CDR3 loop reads CAYYPSAGYTF. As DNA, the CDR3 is TGTGCCTACTACCCGTCGGCCGGCTACACCTTC.

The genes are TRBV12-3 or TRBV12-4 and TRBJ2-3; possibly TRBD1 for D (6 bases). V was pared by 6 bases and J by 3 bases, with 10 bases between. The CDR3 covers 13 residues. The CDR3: CASSHRATDTQYF. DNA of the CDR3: TGTGCCAGCAGCCACAGGGCTACAGATACGCAGTATTTT.

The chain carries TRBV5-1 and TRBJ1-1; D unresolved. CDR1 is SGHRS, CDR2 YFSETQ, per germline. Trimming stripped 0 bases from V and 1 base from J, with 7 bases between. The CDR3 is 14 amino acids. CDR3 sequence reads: CASSLAPENTEAFF. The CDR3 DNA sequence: TGCGCCAGCAGCTTGGCGCCCGAGAACACTGAAGCTTTCTTT.

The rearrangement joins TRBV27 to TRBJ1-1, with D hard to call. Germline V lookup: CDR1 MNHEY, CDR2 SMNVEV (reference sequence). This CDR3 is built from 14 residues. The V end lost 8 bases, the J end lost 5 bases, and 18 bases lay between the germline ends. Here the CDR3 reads CASRPGSLWTEAFF. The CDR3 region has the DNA TGTGCCAGCCGACCAGGCTCCTTATGGACTGAAGCTTTCTTT.

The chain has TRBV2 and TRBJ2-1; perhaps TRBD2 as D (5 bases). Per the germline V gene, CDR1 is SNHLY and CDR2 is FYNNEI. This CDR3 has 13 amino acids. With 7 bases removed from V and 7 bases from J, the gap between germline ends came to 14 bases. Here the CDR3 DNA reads TGTGCCAGCACCCGGGGTTTGGGGAATGAGCAGTTCTTC. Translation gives CASTRGLGNEQFF. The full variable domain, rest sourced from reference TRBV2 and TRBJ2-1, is EPEVTQTPSHQVTQMGQEVILRCVPISNHLYFYWYRQILGQKVEFLVSFYNNEISEKSEIFDDQFSVERPDGSNFTLKIRSTKLEDSAMYFCASTRGLGNEQFFGPGTRLTVL.

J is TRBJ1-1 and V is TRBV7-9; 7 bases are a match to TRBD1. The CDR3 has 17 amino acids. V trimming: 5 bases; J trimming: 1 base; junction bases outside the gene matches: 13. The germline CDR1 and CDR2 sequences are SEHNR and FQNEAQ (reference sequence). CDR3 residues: CASSISTTGRQNTEAFF. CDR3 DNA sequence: TGTGCCAGCAGCATCTCTACGACAGGGAGGCAGAACACTGAAGCTTTCTTT. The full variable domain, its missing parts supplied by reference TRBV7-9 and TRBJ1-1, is DTGVSQNPRHKITKRGQNVTFRCDPISEHNRLYWYRQTLGQGPEFLTYFQNEAQLEKSRLLSDRFSAERPKGSFSTLEIQRTEQGDSAMYLCASSISTTGRQNTEAFFGQGTRLTVV.

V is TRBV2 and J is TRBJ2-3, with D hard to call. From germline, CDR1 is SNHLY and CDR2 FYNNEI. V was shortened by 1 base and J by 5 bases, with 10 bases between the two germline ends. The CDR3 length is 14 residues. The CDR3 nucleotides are TGTGCCAGCAGTGAAGTAGGAGTGGAAGATACGCAGTATTTT. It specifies CASSEVGVEDTQYF. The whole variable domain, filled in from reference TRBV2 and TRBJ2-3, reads EPEVTQTPSHQVTQMGQEVILRCVPISNHLYFYWYRQILGQKVEFLVSFYNNEISEKSEIFDDQFSVERPDGSNFTLKIRSTKLEDSAMYFCASSEVGVEDTQYFGPGTRLTVL.

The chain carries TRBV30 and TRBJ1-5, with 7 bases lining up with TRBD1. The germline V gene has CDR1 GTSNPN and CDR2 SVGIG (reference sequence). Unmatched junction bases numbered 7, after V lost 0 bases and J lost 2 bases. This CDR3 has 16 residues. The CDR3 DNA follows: TGTGCCTGGAGTGTACGAGGGGGCGAGGGCAATCAGCCCCAGCATTTT. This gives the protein CAWSVRGGEGNQPQHF.

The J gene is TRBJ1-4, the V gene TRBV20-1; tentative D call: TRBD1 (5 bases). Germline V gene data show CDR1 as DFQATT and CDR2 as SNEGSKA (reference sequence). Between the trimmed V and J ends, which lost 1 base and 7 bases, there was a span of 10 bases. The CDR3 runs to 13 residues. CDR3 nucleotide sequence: TGCAGTGCTAGAGGGGGCTTAATTGAAAAACTGTTTTTT. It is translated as CSARGGLIEKLFF.

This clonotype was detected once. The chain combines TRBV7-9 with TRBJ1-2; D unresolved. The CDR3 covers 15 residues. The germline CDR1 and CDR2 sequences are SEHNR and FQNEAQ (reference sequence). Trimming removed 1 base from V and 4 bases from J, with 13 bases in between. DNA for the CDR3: TGTGCCAGCAGCTTAGTAACCGGGGAAGGCTATGGCTACACCTTC. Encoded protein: CASSLVTGEGYGYTF.

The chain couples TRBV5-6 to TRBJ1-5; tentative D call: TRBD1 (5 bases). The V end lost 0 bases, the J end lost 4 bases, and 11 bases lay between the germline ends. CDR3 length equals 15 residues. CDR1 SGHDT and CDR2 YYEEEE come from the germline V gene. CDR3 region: CASSLEGQANQPQHF. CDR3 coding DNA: TGTGCCAGCAGCTTGGAGGGGCAGGCTAATCAGCCCCAGCATTTT.

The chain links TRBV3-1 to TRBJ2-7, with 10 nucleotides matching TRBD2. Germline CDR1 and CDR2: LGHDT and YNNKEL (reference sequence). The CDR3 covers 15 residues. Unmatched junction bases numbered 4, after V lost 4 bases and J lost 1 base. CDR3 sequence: CASSPGLAISYEQYF. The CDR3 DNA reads TGTGCCAGCAGCCCGGGACTAGCGATATCCTACGAGCAGTACTTC.

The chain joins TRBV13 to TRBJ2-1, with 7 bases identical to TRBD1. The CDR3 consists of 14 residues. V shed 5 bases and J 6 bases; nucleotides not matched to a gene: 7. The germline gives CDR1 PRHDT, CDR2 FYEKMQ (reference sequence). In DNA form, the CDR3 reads TGTGCCAGCAGCCCCGAGGGACAGACCAATGAGCAGTTCTTC. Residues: CASSPEGQTNEQFF.

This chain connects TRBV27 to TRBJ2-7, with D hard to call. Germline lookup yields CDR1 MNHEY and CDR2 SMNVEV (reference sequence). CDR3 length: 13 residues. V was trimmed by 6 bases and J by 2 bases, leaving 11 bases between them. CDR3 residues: CASSSDLAYEQYF. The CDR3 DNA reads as TGTGCCAGCAGCTCGGATCTGGCCTACGAGCAGTACTTC.

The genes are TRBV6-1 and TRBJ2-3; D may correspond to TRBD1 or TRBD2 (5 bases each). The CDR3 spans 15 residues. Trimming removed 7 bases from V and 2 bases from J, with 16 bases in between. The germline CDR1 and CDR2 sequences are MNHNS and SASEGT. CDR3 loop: CASTPGLLTTDTQYF. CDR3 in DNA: TGTGCCAGCACCCCGGGGCTCCTGACCACAGATACGCAGTATTTT.

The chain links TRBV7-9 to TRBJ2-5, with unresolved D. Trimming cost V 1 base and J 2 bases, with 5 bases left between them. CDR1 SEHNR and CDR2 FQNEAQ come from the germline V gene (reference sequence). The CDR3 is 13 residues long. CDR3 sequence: CASSLEWQETQYF. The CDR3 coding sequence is TGTGCCAGCAGCTTAGAGTGGCAAGAGACCCAGTACTTC.

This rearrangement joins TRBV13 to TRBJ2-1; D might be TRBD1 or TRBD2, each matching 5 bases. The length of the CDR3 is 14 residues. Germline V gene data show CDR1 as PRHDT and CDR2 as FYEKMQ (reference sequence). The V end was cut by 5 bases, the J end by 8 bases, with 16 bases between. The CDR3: CASSLLALGDEQFF. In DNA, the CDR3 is TGTGCCAGCAGCCTCCTAGCCCTGGGGGATGAGCAGTTCTTC.

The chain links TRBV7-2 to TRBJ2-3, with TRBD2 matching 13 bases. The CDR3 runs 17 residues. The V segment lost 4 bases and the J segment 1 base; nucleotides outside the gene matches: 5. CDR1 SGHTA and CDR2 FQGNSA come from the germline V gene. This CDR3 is CASSSGTSGAGTDTQYF. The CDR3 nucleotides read TGTGCCAGCAGCTCCGGGACTAGCGGGGCGGGCACAGATACGCAGTATTTT.

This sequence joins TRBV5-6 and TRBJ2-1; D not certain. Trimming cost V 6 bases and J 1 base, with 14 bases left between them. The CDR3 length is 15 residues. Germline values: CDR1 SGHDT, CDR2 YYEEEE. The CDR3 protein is CASTLRTRSYNEQFF. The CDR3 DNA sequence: TGTGCCAGCACCCTAAGGACCAGGTCCTACAATGAGCAGTTCTTC.

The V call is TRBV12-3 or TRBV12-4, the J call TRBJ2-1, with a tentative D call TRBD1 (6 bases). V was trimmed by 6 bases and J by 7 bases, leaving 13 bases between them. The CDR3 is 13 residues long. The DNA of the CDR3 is TGTGCCAGCAGCCAAGACAGGATGAATGAGCAGTTCTTC. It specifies CASSQDRMNEQFF.

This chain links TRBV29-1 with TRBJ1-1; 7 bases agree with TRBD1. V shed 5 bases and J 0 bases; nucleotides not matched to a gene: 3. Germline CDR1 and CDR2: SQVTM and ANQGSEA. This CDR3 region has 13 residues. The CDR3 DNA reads TGCAGCGTTAGACAGGGAATGAACACTGAAGCTTTCTTT. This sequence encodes CSVRQGMNTEAFF.